The rows below give T cell receptor beta chains drawn from one sample of a study of blood T cell repertoires in COVID-19. Here immunoSEQ multiplex PCR was the method, and the copy in TCRdb shows in-frame clones only, minus some. This sample has 250,000 to 300,000 clones, with around 86% found just once. Material: PBMCs or T cells enriched from blood (not recorded which). The receptor set was obtained from a woman between 40 and 50 years old who had recovered from COVID-19. CDR3s include the opening cysteine and the closing phenylalanine or tryptophan. The D gene is left open where the match is weak. Clone size is not always given. Where it is, it says once, few, many or a class for expanded clones.

clone_size,j_call,v_call,d_call,cdr3_nt,cdr3_aa
-,TRBJ2-5,TRBV7-2,-,TGTGCCAGCAGCTTAAATCGGCAAGAGACCCAGTACTTC,CASSLNRQETQYF
-,TRBJ2-3,TRBV9,TRBD2,TGTGCCAGCAGCGCTGGACTAGCGGGAGCCACAGATACGCAGTATTTT,CASSAGLAGATDTQYF
-,TRBJ1-1,TRBV7-3,TRBD1,TGTGCCAGCAGCTTAACTGGGGACAGGGGGAGCACTGAAGCTTTCTTT,CASSLTGDRGSTEAFF
-,TRBJ2-1,TRBV6-2/TRBV6-3,-,TGTGCCAGCAGCTTATTCAAGAGGAATGAGCAGTTCTTC,CASSLFKRNEQFF
-,TRBJ1-2,TRBV5-1,-,TGCGCCAGCAGCTTGGGCGGGACCACCAACTATGGCTACACCTTC,CASSLGGTTNYGYTF
-,TRBJ1-1,TRBV6-5,-,TGTGCCAGCAGTTACTCCGGAGGGAGAGGAGCTTTCTTT,CASSYSGGRGAFF
once,TRBJ2-1,TRBV18,TRBD2,TGTGCCAGCTCACCACCGAACGGACTAGCGGGGGGCAATGAGCAGTTCTTC,CASSPPNGLAGGNEQFF
-,TRBJ1-6,TRBV27,TRBD1,TGTGCCAGCAGTTTCGGGACAGGGGATTCACCCCTCCACTTT,CASSFGTGDSPLHF
-,TRBJ1-1,TRBV6-5,TRBD1,TGTGCCAGCAGTACTACAGGGGGCAACACTGAAGCTTTCTTT,CASSTTGGNTEAFF
-,TRBJ2-5,TRBV6-5,TRBD1,TGTGCCAGCAGGGGGGCAGGGGGTTGGCAAGAGACCCAGTACTTC,CASRGAGGWQETQYF
-,TRBJ2-1,TRBV21-1,-,TGTGCCAGCAGCAGACTAGCGGGTAATGAGCAGTTCTTC,CASSRLAGNEQFF
-,TRBJ2-1,TRBV9,TRBD2,TGTGCCAGCATGGCGGGAGTGTCCGACAATGAGCAGTTCTTC,CASMAGVSDNEQFF
-,TRBJ2-1,TRBV7-3,TRBD2,TGTGCCAGCAGCTTACGATTAGCGGGGGAAGTTCTGGTCTTC,CASSLRLAGEVLVF
-,TRBJ1-5,TRBV3-1/TRBV3-2,-,TGTGCCAGCAGCCAAGGACAGAACAATCAGCCCCAGCATTTT,CASSQGQNNQPQHF
-,TRBJ1-5,TRBV5-5,TRBD1,TGTGCCAGCAGCCGAAGGACAGGGTGGCAGCCCCAGCATTTT,CASSRRTGWQPQHF
-,TRBJ2-1,TRBV7-2,-,TGTGCCAGCAACCCCGGGGGGCGTTACGGTGAGCAGTTCTTC,CASNPGGRYGEQFF